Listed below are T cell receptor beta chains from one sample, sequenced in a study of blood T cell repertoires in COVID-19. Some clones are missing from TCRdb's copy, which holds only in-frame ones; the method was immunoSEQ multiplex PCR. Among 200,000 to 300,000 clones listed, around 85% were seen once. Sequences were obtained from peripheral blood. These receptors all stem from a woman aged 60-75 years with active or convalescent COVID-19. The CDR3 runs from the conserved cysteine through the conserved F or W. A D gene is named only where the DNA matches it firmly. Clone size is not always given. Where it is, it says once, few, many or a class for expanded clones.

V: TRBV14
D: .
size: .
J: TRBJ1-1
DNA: TGTGCCAGCAGCCTACTGATGCCCTGGACTAATACTGAAGCTTTCTTT
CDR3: CASSLLMPWTNTEAFF

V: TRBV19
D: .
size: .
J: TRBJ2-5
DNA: TGTGCCAGTAAGGGAGGAGCCGCCGGGGAGACCCAGTACTTC
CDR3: CASKGGAAGETQYF

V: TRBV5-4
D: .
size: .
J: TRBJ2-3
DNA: TGTGCCAGCACCTTATCCTTGGGGGGGCGCGCAGATACGCAGTATTTT
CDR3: CASTLSLGGRADTQYF

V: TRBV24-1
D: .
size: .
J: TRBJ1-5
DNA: TGTGCCACCAGTGATTTGGAGGGTCCCGACAATCAGCCCCAGCATTTT
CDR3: CATSDLEGPDNQPQHF

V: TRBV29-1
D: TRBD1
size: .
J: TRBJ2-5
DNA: TGCAGCGTTGACATGGGACAGGGGGCCGGAGAGACCCAGTACTTC
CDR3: CSVDMGQGAGETQYF

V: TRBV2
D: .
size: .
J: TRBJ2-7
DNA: TGTGCCAGCAGCGGCCTGGGGCGGGGAAACTACGAGCAGTACTTC
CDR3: CASSGLGRGNYEQYF

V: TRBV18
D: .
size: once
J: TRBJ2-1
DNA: TGTGCCAGCTCACCATTGGAAACCGGCGGATACAATGAGCAGTTCTTC
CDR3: CASSPLETGGYNEQFF

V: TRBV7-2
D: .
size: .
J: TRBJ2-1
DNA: TGTGCCAGCAGCTTAGGACGGGGTTACAATGAGCAGTTCTTC
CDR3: CASSLGRGYNEQFF

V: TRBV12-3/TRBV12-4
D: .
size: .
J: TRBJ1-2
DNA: TGTGCCAGCAGTCCCTTTCGACAGTATGGCTACACCTTC
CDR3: CASSPFRQYGYTF

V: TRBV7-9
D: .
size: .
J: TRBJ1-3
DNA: TGTGCCAGCAGCCCCGCGCTGACTGGAAACACCATATATTTT
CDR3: CASSPALTGNTIYF

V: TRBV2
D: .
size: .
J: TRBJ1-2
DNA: TGTGCCAGCAGTGAGGGGGCGGACTATGGCTACACCTTC
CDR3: CASSEGADYGYTF

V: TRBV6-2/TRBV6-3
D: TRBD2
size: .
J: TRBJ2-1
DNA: TGTGCCAGCAGTTACTACTTGACTAGCGGTCTCCAATCCGATGAGCAGTTCTTC
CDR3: CASSYYLTSGLQSDEQFF

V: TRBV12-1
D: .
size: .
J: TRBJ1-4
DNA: TGTGCCAGCAGCCCCCGCGGGGGGGAGGGAGCTAATGAAAAACTGTTTTTT
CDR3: CASSPRGGEGANEKLFF

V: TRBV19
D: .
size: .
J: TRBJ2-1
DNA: TGTGCCAGTAGGCCCGCGGGATCAGGGCAGTTCTTC
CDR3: CASRPAGSGQFF

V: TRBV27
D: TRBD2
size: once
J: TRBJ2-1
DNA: TGTGCCAGCAGGCCGCGAGGGACTAGCGGGGGGCAGCAGTTCTTC
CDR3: CASRPRGTSGGQQFF

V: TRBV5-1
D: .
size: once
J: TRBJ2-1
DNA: TGCGCCAGCAGCACCGACACCTTCCCTTACAATGAGCAGTTCTTC
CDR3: CASSTDTFPYNEQFF

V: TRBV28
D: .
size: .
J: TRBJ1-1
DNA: TGTGCCAGCAGTCCACGGGGTATAGCTTTCTTT
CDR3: CASSPRGIAFF

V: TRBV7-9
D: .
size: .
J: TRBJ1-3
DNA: TGTGCCAGCAGCCCCACACGGAGCTCTGGAAACACCATATATTTT
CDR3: CASSPTRSSGNTIYF

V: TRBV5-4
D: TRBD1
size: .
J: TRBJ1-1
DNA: TGTGCCAGCAGCTTGGGACAGGGGGTCGTGAAAATAACTGAAGCTTTCTTT
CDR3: CASSLGQGVVKITEAFF

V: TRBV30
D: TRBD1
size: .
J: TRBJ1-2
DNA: TGTGCCTGGACCCCGGACAGGGATGGTGGCTACACCTTC
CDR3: CAWTPDRDGGYTF

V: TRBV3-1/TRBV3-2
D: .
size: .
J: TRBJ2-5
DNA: TGTGCCAGCAGCCAAGAAGTGGCCACAGAGACCCAGTACTTC
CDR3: CASSQEVATETQYF

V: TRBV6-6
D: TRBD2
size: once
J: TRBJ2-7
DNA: TGTGCCAGCAGTCAAGGACTAGGTCCTAACTACGAGCAGTACTTC
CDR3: CASSQGLGPNYEQYF

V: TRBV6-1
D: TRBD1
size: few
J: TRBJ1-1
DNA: TGTGCCAGCAGTGAAGCGGGGACAGGGAGTACTGAAGCTTTCTTT
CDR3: CASSEAGTGSTEAFF

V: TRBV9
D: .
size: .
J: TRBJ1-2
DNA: TGTGCCAGCAGATCAACAGTAAATGGCTACACCTTC
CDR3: CASRSTVNGYTF

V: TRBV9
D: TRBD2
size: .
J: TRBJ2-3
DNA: TGTGCCAGCAGCGTAGGCGGGGACTACACAGATACGCAGTATTTT
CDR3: CASSVGGDYTDTQYF